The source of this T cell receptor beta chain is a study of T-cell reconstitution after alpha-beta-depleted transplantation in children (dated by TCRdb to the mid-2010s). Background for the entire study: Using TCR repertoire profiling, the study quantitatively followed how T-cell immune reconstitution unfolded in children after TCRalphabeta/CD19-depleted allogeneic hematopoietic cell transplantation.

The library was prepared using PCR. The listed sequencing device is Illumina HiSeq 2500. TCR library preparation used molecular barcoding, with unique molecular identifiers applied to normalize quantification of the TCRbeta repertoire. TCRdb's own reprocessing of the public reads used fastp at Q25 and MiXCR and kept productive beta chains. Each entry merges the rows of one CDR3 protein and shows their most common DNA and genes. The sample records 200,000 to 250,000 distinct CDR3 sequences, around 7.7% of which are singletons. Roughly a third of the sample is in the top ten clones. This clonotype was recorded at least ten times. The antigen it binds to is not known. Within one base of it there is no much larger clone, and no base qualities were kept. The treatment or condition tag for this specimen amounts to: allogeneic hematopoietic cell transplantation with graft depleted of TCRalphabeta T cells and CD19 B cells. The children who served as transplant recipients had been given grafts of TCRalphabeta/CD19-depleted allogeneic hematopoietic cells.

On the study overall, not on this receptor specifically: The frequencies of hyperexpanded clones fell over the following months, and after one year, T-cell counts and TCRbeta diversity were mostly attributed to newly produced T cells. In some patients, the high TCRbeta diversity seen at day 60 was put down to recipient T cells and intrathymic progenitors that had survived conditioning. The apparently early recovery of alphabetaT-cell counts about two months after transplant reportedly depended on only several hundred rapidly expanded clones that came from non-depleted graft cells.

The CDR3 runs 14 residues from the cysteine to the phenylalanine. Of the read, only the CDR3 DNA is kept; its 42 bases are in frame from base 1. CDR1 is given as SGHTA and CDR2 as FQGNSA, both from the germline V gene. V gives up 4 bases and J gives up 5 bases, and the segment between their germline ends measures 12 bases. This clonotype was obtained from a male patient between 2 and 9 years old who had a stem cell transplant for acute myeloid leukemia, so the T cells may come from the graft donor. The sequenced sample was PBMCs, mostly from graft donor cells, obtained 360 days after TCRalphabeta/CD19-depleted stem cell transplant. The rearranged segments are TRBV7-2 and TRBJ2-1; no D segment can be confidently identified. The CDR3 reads CASSSWAGNNEQFF. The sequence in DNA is TGTGCCAGCAGCTCGTGGGCAGGTAACAATGAGCAGTTCTTC. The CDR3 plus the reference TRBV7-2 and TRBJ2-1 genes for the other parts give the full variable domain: GAGVSQSPSNKVTEKGKDVELRCDPISGHTALYWYRQSLGQGLEFLIYFQGNSAPDKSGLPSDRFSAERTGGSVSTLTIQRTQQEDSAVYLCASSSWAGNNEQFFGPGTRLTVL.